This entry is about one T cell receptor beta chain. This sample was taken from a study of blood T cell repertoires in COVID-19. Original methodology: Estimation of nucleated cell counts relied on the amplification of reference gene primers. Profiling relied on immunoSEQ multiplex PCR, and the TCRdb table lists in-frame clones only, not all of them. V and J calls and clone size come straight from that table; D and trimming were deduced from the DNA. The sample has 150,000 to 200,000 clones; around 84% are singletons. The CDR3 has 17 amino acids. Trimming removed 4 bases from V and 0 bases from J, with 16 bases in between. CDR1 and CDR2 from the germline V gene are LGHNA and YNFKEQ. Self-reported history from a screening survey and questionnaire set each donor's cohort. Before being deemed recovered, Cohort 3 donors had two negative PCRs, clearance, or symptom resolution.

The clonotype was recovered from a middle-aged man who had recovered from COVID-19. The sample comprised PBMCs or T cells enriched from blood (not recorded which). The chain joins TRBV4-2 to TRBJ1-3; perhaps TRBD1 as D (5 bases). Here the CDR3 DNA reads TGTGCCAGCAGCCGGAATTACGGGGGGGACTCTGGAAACACCATATATTTT. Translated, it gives CASSRNYGGDSGNTIYF.